This T cell receptor (beta chain) was documented in a study of PD-1 blockade in classical Hodgkin lymphoma. Trimming stripped 3 bases from V and 4 bases from J, with 12 bases between. CDR1 SGHTA and CDR2 FQGNSA come from the germline V gene. This CDR3 spans 14 amino acids. Sequenced by immunoSEQ multiplex PCR; TCRdb stores in-frame clones only, minus some. The sample contains roughly 38,000 clones, approximately 90% of which appear only once. All trial patients relapsed after autologous stem cell transplantation. This sequence originates from a human donor with classical Hodgkin lymphoma. This sequence joins TRBV7-2 and TRBJ1-2; weak D call: TRBD1 (6 bases). Material: peripheral blood mononuclear cells (PBMCs), obtained before the second cycle of nivolumab. The DNA for the CDR3 is TGTGCCAGCAGCTTCAACAGGGCCGGCTATGGCTACACCTTC. Protein sequence: CASSFNRAGYGYTF.